These 21 T cell receptor beta chains originate from one sample sequenced in a study of cytomegalovirus exposure and HLA in healthy donors. Primers: 60 Vbeta forward and 13 Jbeta reverse. The method was immunoSEQ multiplex PCR; TCRdb's version includes in-frame clones alone and lacks a portion of them. This sample has over 200,000 clones, with around 80% found just once. Sequencing was performed on PBMCs. The receptors shown here come from a woman in her thirties or forties in good health and CMV-seropositive.

This chain uses TRBV7-2 with TRBJ1-1; D uncertain. V lost 1 base and J 3 bases, leaving 6 bases between the germline ends. In germline, CDR1 is SGHTA, CDR2 FQGNSA. The CDR3 totals 13 residues. This chain's CDR3 is CASSLGGDTEAFF. The CDR3 DNA follows: TGTGCCAGCAGCTTAGGGGGAGACACTGAAGCTTTCTTT.

The V call is TRBV5-1, the J call TRBJ1-4; D ambiguous. This CDR3 comprises 14 residues. Germline V gene sequence: CDR1 SGHRS, CDR2 YFSETQ. Trimming cost V 5 bases and J 0 bases, with 8 bases left between them. This CDR3 is CASSEVATNEKLFF. The CDR3 region has the DNA TGCGCCAGCAGTGAGGTTGCAACTAATGAAAAACTGTTTTTT.

The chain uses TRBV5-6 and TRBJ1-5; 7 bases match TRBD1. V dropped 4 bases and J dropped 5; count of bases not matched to a gene: 12. CDR1 and CDR2 from the germline V gene are SGHDT and YYEEEE. This CDR3 region has 16 residues. Here the CDR3 reads CASSVGTGQIDQPQHF. In nucleotides, the CDR3 is TGTGCCAGCAGCGTCGGGACGGGACAGATTGATCAGCCCCAGCATTTT.

CDR3 in amino acids: CASSLGSGNQPQHF. The CDR3 DNA sequence: TGTGCCAGCAGCCTAGGTTCGGGCAATCAGCCCCAGCATTTT. This chain links TRBV5-6 with TRBJ1-5; D is ambiguous. Trimming took 4 bases from V and 2 from J, leaving 10 bases between them. The CDR3 length is 14 residues. Germline CDR1 is SGHDT and CDR2 is YYEEEE.

This chain connects TRBV10-3 to TRBJ1-3; weak D call: TRBD1 (6 bases). The germline V and J ends were trimmed by 0 bases and 4 bases, with 7 bases remaining between them. Germline V lookup: CDR1 ENHRY, CDR2 SYGVKD. This CDR3 is 14 amino acids long. CDR3 sequence reads: CAISESTGGNTIYF. The CDR3 DNA sequence: TGTGCCATCAGTGAGTCTACAGGGGGAAACACCATATATTTT.

The genes are TRBV4-3 and TRBJ1-4, with 9 bases aligning to TRBD1. This CDR3 spans 17 amino acids. V lost 1 base to trimming and J lost 0 bases; unmatched junction nucleotides: 3. The germline gives CDR1 LGHNA, CDR2 YSLEER. The CDR3 region has the DNA TGCGCCAGCAGCCAAGTGACAGGGGGAGCAACTAATGAAAAACTGTTTTTT. Translated: CASSQVTGGATNEKLFF.

The rearrangement uses TRBV6-6 and TRBJ2-1, with D possibly TRBD2 on 6 matching bases. Germline V lookup: CDR1 MNHNY, CDR2 SVGAGI (reference sequence). V lost 0 bases to trimming and J lost 6 bases, with 15 bases between them. This CDR3 region has 16 residues. The CDR3 sequence is CASSYSSGGALNEQFF. The CDR3, as DNA: TGTGCCAGCAGTTACTCGAGCGGCGGGGCCCTCAATGAGCAGTTCTTC.

The rearrangement links TRBV6-5 to TRBJ1-2; 7 bases agree with TRBD1. This CDR3 spans 12 amino acids. Trimming at V came to 7 bases and at J to 7 bases, leaving 6 bases not matched to a gene. Germline CDR1 and CDR2: MNHEY and SVGAGI. The CDR3 loop reads CASNRGSGGYTF. DNA for the CDR3: TGTGCCAGCAACAGGGGATCGGGTGGCTACACCTTC.

The chain carries TRBV29-1 and TRBJ2-7; 9 bases are a match to TRBD1. The CDR3 loop spans 15 amino acids. With 2 bases clipped from V and 4 bases from J, the junction kept 9 bases outside the gene matches. Germline V lookup: CDR1 SQVTM, CDR2 ANQGSEA. The CDR3 nucleotides read TGCAGCGTTGAAACCGGGACAGGGATCAAGTACGAGCAGTACTTC. It translates to CSVETGTGIKYEQYF.

The rearrangement joins TRBV19 to TRBJ1-1, with a weak D call TRBD1 (6 bases). The V end was cut by 9 bases, the J end by 1 base, with 12 bases between. The germline V gene has CDR1 LNHDA and CDR2 SQIVND (reference sequence). The CDR3 contains 13 residues. The CDR3, as DNA: TGTGCCAGCGGAGGACAGACGAACACTGAAGCTTTCTTT. Translating it yields CASGGQTNTEAFF.

This clone showed up just once. The gene calls are TRBV4-3 and TRBJ1-1; D possibly corresponds to TRBD1 (6 bases). Per the germline V gene, CDR1 is LGHNA and CDR2 is YSLEER. V lost 0 bases and J 1 base, leaving 21 bases between the germline ends. CDR3 length equals 19 residues. DNA of the CDR3: TGCGCCAGCAGCCAAGAGGGGGGGACACCCTCCGGCGGGAACACTGAAGCTTTCTTT. The encoded protein is CASSQEGGTPSGGNTEAFF.

Only one count was recorded for this clone. The rearrangement links TRBV27 to TRBJ2-1; TRBD2 matches at 10 bases. The CDR3 is made up of 13 amino acids. Trimming took 3 bases from V and 13 from J; bases not matched to a gene: 6. CDR1 is MNHEY and CDR2 is SMNVEV in the germline V gene (reference sequence). CDR3 DNA: TGTGCCAGCAGTTTCCCAGCGGGAGGGCCTCAGTTCTTC. Translating it yields CASSFPAGGPQFF.

This clone was recorded a few times. The chain recombines TRBV19 with TRBJ2-4; D is ambiguous. The germline CDR1 and CDR2 sequences are LNHDA and SQIVND (reference sequence). V was shortened by 7 bases and J by 6 bases, with 10 bases between the two germline ends. The CDR3 has 12 residues. In DNA, the CDR3 is TGTGCCAGTACGGGTACGGTAAACATTCAGTACTTC. Residues: CASTGTVNIQYF.

V and J are TRBV25-1 and TRBJ2-1, with 7 bases that match TRBD2. The CDR3 length is 11 residues. CDR1 and CDR2 from the germline V gene are MGHDK and SYGVNS. The junction had 7 bases not matched to a gene; V was cut back by 10 bases and J by 10 bases. As DNA, the CDR3 is TGTGCCACAACGAAGCGGGACGAGCAGTTCTTC. Its protein is CATTKRDEQFF.

The chain recombines TRBV6-5 with TRBJ1-5; 7 bases fit TRBD1. Germline CDR1 reads MNHEY; CDR2 reads SVGAGI. This CDR3 spans 12 amino acids. The V gene end was trimmed by 8 bases and the J gene end by 5 bases; junction bases not matched to a gene: 3. The DNA for the CDR3 is TGTGCCAGCCGACAGGGAGATCAGCCCCAGCATTTT. The encoded protein is CASRQGDQPQHF.

The chain is built from TRBV4-3 and TRBJ2-1; TRBD2 matches at 9 bases. V was clipped by 4 bases and J by 7 bases; unmatched bases: 11. CDR1 is LGHNA, CDR2 YSLEER, per germline. This CDR3 spans 16 amino acids. The CDR3 nucleotides read TGCGCCAGCAGCCGTTTCTTAGCGGGAGACTCAAATGAGCAGTTCTTC. Translated: CASSRFLAGDSNEQFF.

In DNA form, the CDR3 reads TGTGCCATGGGACAGGGTGGGAACACTGAAGCTTTCTTT. Amino acids: CAMGQGGNTEAFF. The V gene is TRBV10-3, the J gene TRBJ1-1; 9 positions agree with TRBD1. V was pared by 9 bases and J by 1 base, with 3 bases of the junction left unmatched. The germline gives CDR1 ENHRY, CDR2 SYGVKD. The CDR3 is 13 residues long.

This clone was recorded once. The J gene is TRBJ2-7, the V gene TRBV7-7, with a weak D call TRBD2 (5 bases). This CDR3 comprises 13 residues. With 1 base removed from V and 6 bases from J, the gap between germline ends came to 10 bases. From germline, CDR1 is SSHAT and CDR2 FNYEAQ (reference sequence). CDR3 protein: CASSLGEGVEQYF. In DNA, the CDR3 is TGTGCCAGCAGCTTAGGTGAGGGCGTCGAGCAGTACTTC.

CDR3 sequence: CAIRNPGTGGNYGYTF. As DNA, the CDR3 is TGTGCCATCAGGAATCCTGGGACAGGGGGTAACTATGGCTACACCTTC. The rearrangement uses TRBV10-3 and TRBJ1-2; 11 bases are shared with TRBD1. The J segment lost 1 base and the V segment lost 6 bases, leaving 7 bases of the junction unmatched. This CDR3 comprises 16 residues. Germline CDR1 reads ENHRY; CDR2 reads SYGVKD.

This sequence joins TRBV6-6 and TRBJ1-2; no firm D call. The CDR3 has 13 residues. Deletions cut 0 bases from V and 5 bases from J, with 7 bases between. Germline V CDR1 and CDR2: MNHNY, SVGAGI (reference sequence). In DNA form, the CDR3 reads TGTGCCAGCAGTTACTCGAATGAGTATGGCTACACCTTC. Translation: CASSYSNEYGYTF.

The genes are TRBV2 and TRBJ1-1, with unresolved D. The CDR3 length is 13 residues. Germline CDR1 is SNHLY and CDR2 is FYNNEI. Trimming took 8 bases from V and 5 from J, leaving 15 bases between them. The CDR3 is CASVPRVRTEAFF. For the CDR3, the DNA is TGTGCCAGCGTCCCGAGGGTTAGGACTGAAGCTTTCTTT.